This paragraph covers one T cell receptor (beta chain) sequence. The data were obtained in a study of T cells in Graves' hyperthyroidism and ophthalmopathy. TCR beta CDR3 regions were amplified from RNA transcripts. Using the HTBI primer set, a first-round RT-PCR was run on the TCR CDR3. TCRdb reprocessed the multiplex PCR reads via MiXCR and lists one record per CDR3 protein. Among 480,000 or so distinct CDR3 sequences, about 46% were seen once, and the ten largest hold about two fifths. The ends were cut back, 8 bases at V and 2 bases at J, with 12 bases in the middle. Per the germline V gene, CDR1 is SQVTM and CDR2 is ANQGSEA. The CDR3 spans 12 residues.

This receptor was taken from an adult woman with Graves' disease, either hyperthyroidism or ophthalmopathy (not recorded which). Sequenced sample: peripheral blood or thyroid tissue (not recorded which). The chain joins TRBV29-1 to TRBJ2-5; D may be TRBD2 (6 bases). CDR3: CSFDSGQETQYF. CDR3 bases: TGCAGCTTCGATAGCGGACAAGAGACCCAGTACTTC.